This T cell receptor beta chain was sequenced for a study of human T cells and chemical hapten exposure. Overall study: Minor pooled library volume differences mainly drove per-sample TCR yield variation.

CDR1 is MNHEY, CDR2 SVGAGI, per germline. Trimming stripped 6 bases from V and 2 bases from J, with 11 bases between. There are 13 residues in the CDR3. Findings and limits, study-wide: TCRs at high frequency, those above 1 in 1000, did not change with DPC sensitization.

Time point meaning: patch test 2, 6 weeks after DPC sensitization. Sample treatment: therapeutic diphenylcyclopropenone sensitization with weekly scalp DPC. Researchers sampled blood before each patch test went on. It was the library that attached unique molecular identifiers to individual cDNA molecules. Via MiXCR, TCRdb re-called the RACE reads, giving one row per CDR3 protein. The sample holds about 85,000 distinct CDR3 sequences, around a tenth seen once. This clonotype has ten or more counts. Its target is unknown. V and J are TRBV6-5 and TRBJ2-7; no clear D. The sample was whole blood, taken in connection with sensitization to the hapten diphenylcyclopropenone (DPC). The TCR was taken from a man in his late teens or twenties with alopecia areata. Some clones in this sample may be carry-over from other donors' samples. In DNA form, the CDR3 reads TGTGCCAGCAGCCCAGGACCCACCTACGAGCAGTACGTC. Its translation is CASSPGPTYEQYV.